The clone carrying this TCR beta chain was seen ten or more times. Germline values: CDR1 LGHNA, CDR2 YNFKEQ. The length of the CDR3 is 16 residues. The V and J ends lost 4 bases and 5 bases, in that order; junction bases with no gene match: 10. RNA transcripts provided the source from which TCR beta CDR3 regions were amplified. The HTBI set primed first-round TCR CDR3 RT-PCR. TCRdb used MiXCR to reprocess the multiplex PCR reads, holding one entry per CDR3 protein. This table has 530,000 or so distinct CDR3 sequences, approximately 25% appearing once. A Clinical Activity Score of at least 3, a NOSPECS grade of at least 4 and a duration under 3 months were recorded in the ophthalmopathy patients. This sample was included in a study of T cells in Graves' hyperthyroidism and ophthalmopathy.

This chain joins TRBV4-2 and TRBJ2-5; 10 bases line up with TRBD2. Sample: blood. The source is a woman aged 25 to 39 with Graves' ophthalmopathy. CDR3 DNA: TGTGCCAGCAGCCGCTTAGCGGGGGGTAATGAGGAGACCCAGTACTTC. Amino acids: CASSRLAGGNEETQYF.